This T cell receptor (beta chain) was identified in a study of beta chain features in type 1 diabetes (dated by TCRdb to between 2018 and 2020). About the study as a whole: Mean age, gender distribution, total cell number and subset yield were not different between patients and healthy donors. Across all samples, fewer than 130 million sorted cells were examined, and cell number per subset correlated strongly with RNA yield. In the study, TCRB repertoires of sorted circulating CD4+ T cell subsets from recently diagnosed type 1 diabetes patients were compared with those of matched healthy donors. Whereas all 30 or so donors provided naive and central memory subsets, regulatory and stem cell-like memory subsets were isolated from just 8 patients and roughly 8 healthy donors.

V ends up 0 bases short and J 3 bases short, with an unmatched junction base count of 5. The CDR3 holds 15 amino acids from the cysteine to the phenylalanine. The DNA shown is the 45-base CDR3, in frame from base 1. The germline V gene yields SGDLS for CDR1 and YYNGEE for CDR2. This clone showed up just a few times. Which antigen it targets is not known. Base qualities are not recorded, but no much larger clone differs from it by a single base. The paper's findings and limits, for the study overall: At VDJ recombination sites, patients with type 1 diabetes made fewer insertions and deleted more nucleotides, a pattern implying thymic rearrangement abnormalities. Because small numbers of individuals were included in the HLA sub-analyses, any influence of HLA type on TCRB rearrangement was left unresolved. Naive, central memory and regulatory TCRB repertoires appeared to be more similar among patients than among healthy donors. In all four CD4+ subsets, TCRB CDR3 length was moderately but significantly shorter in type 1 diabetes patients. Because cDNA rather than genomic DNA was sequenced, highly expressing activated cells could have been over-represented, although no difference in activation and CD3 levels was found between groups. Shorter templates might have been favored by PCR, but patient and control samples were amplified and corrected together, so both groups would have been affected equally by any skew.

Each donor gave one peripheral blood draw, about 100 mL on average, collected into heparinised tubes. Using a panel that included CD45RO, CCR7, CD25, CD127, CD95 and CD27, naive, central memory, regulatory and stem cell-like memory CD4+ T cells were sorted on a BD FACSAria II. Purity was above 95% for every sorted population. PBMCs were separated immediately by Lymphoprep density gradient centrifugation and were stained directly, without being cultured. So that batch effects would be minimized, each experiment stained and sorted samples in pairs, pairing one healthy donor with one patient. The High Capacity cDNA Reverse Transcription Kit was used to reverse transcribe all of the isolated RNA, meaning that expressed TCRB transcripts were what got sequenced. Naive, central memory and regulatory T cell samples underwent deep immunoSEQ sequencing, averaging about 3.3 million total reads per sample. Sorted cells were lysed in RLT buffer, and RNA was extracted using DNase-treated RNeasy Micro or Mini kits according to cell number. To prevent cross-contamination, every cell subset was processed on its own, while patient and healthy donor samples were processed together. Using the immunoSEQ multiplex PCR, TCRB sequences were amplified from cDNA into 87-bp fragments spanning the CDR3 region. Sequencing of the amplicons was performed on the Illumina HiSeq platform. The authors' pipeline ran thus. PCR bias was corrected computationally using synthetic template baselines, and reads within Hamming distance 2 were collapsed, with unmergeable singletons discarded. Reads were aligned against IMGT so that V, D and J genes, CDR3 length and insertions or deletions at six rearrangement sites could be assigned. Clonotype counts were normalized to sorted cell number within each subset before computing true diversity and Gini coefficients with the tcR R package. The overlap coefficient, calculated on TCRB nucleotide sequences, was used to quantify repertoire sharing. Out-of-frame TCRB sequences from naive cells were analyzed as a proxy for the pre-selection repertoire. Entries here come from immuneACCESS through TCRdb and include only in-frame sequences with V and J called. Some clones fail to appear in such tables; in the studies checked, an unresolved V gene covers under half of the shortfall, and the cause of the remainder is unknown. Clonal size and the V and J genes are those of that table, whereas D and trimming came from the DNA. Counted in this sample were about 400,000 clones; roughly 13% of them appeared once. The ten top clones hold over 0.008% of the sample.

The clonotype comes from a woman in her late teens or twenties with type 1 diabetes. The rearranged segments are TRBV9 and TRBJ2-7; TRBD1 matches 8 bases in the middle. The sequenced sample consisted of naive CD4+ T cells from blood. The cell subset or site label, read with the paper, signifies: true naive CD4+ T cells. Read as DNA, the sequence is TGTGCCAGCAGCGTAGGGGGACAGGCGCACTACGAGCAGTACTTC. This sequence encodes CASSVGGQAHYEQYF.